Each of the 27 T cell receptor beta chains below was sequenced from the same sample in a study of naive and memory T cell subsets. Findings and caveats of the study: Possibly reflecting memory cells re-expressing CD45RA, a few larger clonotypes occurred in naive repertoires, especially CD8.

The beta constant-region primer was an equimolar mix of two oligonucleotides covering TRBC1 and TRBC2. The ligated cDNA underwent four PCR rounds using SP2 and nested alpha and beta constant-region primers. One entry per CDR3 protein results from TCRdb running MiXCR on the UMI-ligation and nested PCR reads. The sample records more than 120,000 distinct CDR3 sequences, about 20% being singletons. These receptors' antigens are unknown. The material sequenced was naive CD8+ T cells from blood. The receptors stem from a human donor in good health.

This clonotype was recorded a few times. The genes are TRBV11-2 and TRBJ2-5; 9 nucleotides agree with TRBD1. With V trimmed by 5 bases and J by 5 bases, 6 bases remained unmatched. There are 14 residues in the CDR3. Germline CDR1 and CDR2: SGHAT and FQNNGV. Here the CDR3 DNA reads TGTGCCAGCAGCCCCCGGACAGGGGAGGAGACCCAGTACTTC. Residues: CASSPRTGEETQYF.

This clonotype was seen more than once but under ten times. The rearrangement links TRBV11-2 to TRBJ2-7; 12 bases match TRBD2. With V trimmed by 0 bases and J by 3 bases, 6 bases remained unmatched. The V gene's germline CDR1 is SGHAT and CDR2 FQNNGV. This CDR3 has 17 residues. The CDR3 DNA reads as TGTGCCAGCAGCTTAGATTCAGCGACTAGCGGGAGCTACGAGCAGTACTTC. It is translated as CASSLDSATSGSYEQYF. The whole variable domain, remainder taken from reference TRBV11-2 and TRBJ2-7, is EAGVAQSPRYKIIEKRQSVAFWCNPISGHATLYWYQQILGQGPKLLIQFQNNGVVDDSQLPKDRFSAERLKGVDSTLKIQPAKLEDSAVYLCASSLDSATSGSYEQYFGPGTRLTVT.

The chain uses TRBV4-1 and TRBJ2-4, with 7 bases that match TRBD1. The V and J ends lost 1 base and 3 bases, in that order; junction bases with no gene match: 0. The CDR3 length is 14 residues. Germline lookup yields CDR1 MGHRA and CDR2 YSYEKL. The CDR3 region has the DNA TGCGCCAGCAGCCAAGGACAGGGCAAAAACATTCAGTACTTC. It translates to CASSQGQGKNIQYF.

The V gene is TRBV10-3, the J gene TRBJ1-1; a weak D match, TRBD1 (5 bases). Germline V gives CDR1 ENHRY, CDR2 SYGVKD. The CDR3 consists of 13 residues. V was trimmed by 10 bases and J by 5 bases, leaving 17 bases between them. The CDR3 DNA is TGTGCCAACCGGGACCCCGGGGGGACTGAAGCTTTCTTT. This sequence encodes CANRDPGGTEAFF.

This chain joins TRBV12-3 or TRBV12-4 and TRBJ2-7, with 7 nucleotides matching TRBD1. V trimming: 8 bases; J trimming: 0 bases; junction bases outside the gene matches: 4. The CDR3 runs to 13 residues. The CDR3 here is CASFDRDSYEQYF. The CDR3 region has the DNA TGTGCCAGCTTCGACAGGGACTCCTACGAGCAGTACTTC.

The J gene is TRBJ2-5, the V gene TRBV29-1; D remains unclear. This CDR3 region has 12 residues. Looked up from germline, CDR1 is SQVTM and CDR2 is ANQGSEA. The V and J ends lost 4 bases and 4 bases respectively, with 10 bases between them. The CDR3 here is CSVVGLRETQYF. CDR3 nucleotide sequence: TGCAGCGTTGTGGGTTTGAGAGAGACCCAGTACTTC.

The chain joins TRBV6-1 to TRBJ2-2; TRBD1 agrees at 8 bases. The CDR3 covers 13 residues. Germline trimming cut 8 bases from V and 6 bases from J; bases unmatched to any gene: 5. The germline CDR1 and CDR2 sequences are MNHNS and SASEGT. As DNA, the CDR3 is TGTGCCAGCGACAGGGGTATAGCCGGGGAGCTGTTTTTT. Translating gives CASDRGIAGELFF.

The rearrangement links TRBV3-1 to TRBJ2-3; D remains ambiguous. Trimming shortened V by 5 bases and J by 5 bases, and 11 bases separated the two germline ends. Per germline, CDR1 LGHDT and CDR2 YNNKEL (reference sequence). The CDR3 contains 13 residues. The CDR3 DNA reads as TGTGCCAGCAGCGAGACGAGTAAAGATACGCAGTATTTT. It is translated as CASSETSKDTQYF.

The V call is TRBV7-8, the J call TRBJ2-4; the D gene could be TRBD1 or TRBD2 (5 bases each). CDR1 and CDR2 from the germline V gene are SGHVS and FQNEAQ. Between the trimmed V and J ends, which lost 5 bases and 0 bases, there was a span of 14 bases. There are 16 residues in the CDR3. The chain's CDR3 is CASSQWDGRAKNIQYF. In DNA, the CDR3 is TGTGCCAGCAGCCAATGGGACGGACGAGCCAAAAACATTCAGTACTTC.

This clonotype occurred a few times. This rearrangement joins TRBV5-1 to TRBJ2-7, with D uncertain. The CDR3 is made up of 14 amino acids. Germline V gives CDR1 SGHRS, CDR2 YFSETQ. Trimming took 4 bases from V and 0 from J, leaving 11 bases between them. In DNA, the CDR3 is TGCGCCAGCAGCCCCCCAACAGCCTCCTACGAGCAGTACTTC. This encodes CASSPPTASYEQYF.

The chain joins TRBV7-9 to TRBJ2-1; no clear D. Germline V CDR1 and CDR2: SEHNR, FQNEAQ (reference sequence). V was cut by 6 bases and J by 7 bases, with 13 bases left in between. The CDR3 runs 13 residues. CDR3 sequence reads: CASSYLTGNEQFF. CDR3 sequence (DNA): TGTGCCAGCAGTTATTTGACTGGGAATGAGCAGTTCTTC.

Only one count was recorded for this clonotype. The chain has TRBV6-6 and TRBJ1-5, with TRBD1 as a possible D gene (6 bases). CDR3 length: 14 residues. Trimming took 5 bases from V and 3 from J, leaving 11 bases between them. Germline values: CDR1 MNHNY, CDR2 SVGAGI (reference sequence). As DNA, the CDR3 is TGTGCCAGCAGTGCTGACAGGATCAATCAGCCCCAGCATTTT. Translation gives CASSADRINQPQHF.

The chain joins TRBV28 to TRBJ2-1; possible D gene TRBD1, 6 bases. The CDR3 has 15 residues. Germline CDR1 reads MDHEN; CDR2 reads SYDVKM. V lost 4 bases and J lost 4, with 14 bases in between. CDR3 nucleotides: TGTGCCAGCAGTTCCGGCCAGGGGCAGTACAATGAGCAGTTCTTC. The encoded protein is CASSSGQGQYNEQFF.

This chain joins TRBV27 and TRBJ2-7; 7 nucleotides match TRBD2. Trimming cost V 9 bases and J 4 bases; bases outside gene matches: 9. The CDR3 contains 13 residues. The germline CDR1 and CDR2 sequences are MNHEY and SMNVEV (reference sequence). The CDR3 bases are TGTGCCAGTAAACCCGGGGGGAGATACGAGCAGTACTTC. Its protein is CASKPGGRYEQYF.

The V gene is TRBV5-6, the J gene TRBJ2-5, with D unclear. In germline, CDR1 is SGHDT, CDR2 YYEEEE. V shed 0 bases and J shed 7 bases, with 10 bases lying between them. The CDR3 length is 13 residues. In DNA form, the CDR3 reads TGTGCCAGCAGCTTGGGGGTAGGATTGACCCAGTACTTC. Its translation is CASSLGVGLTQYF.

V usage is TRBV4-3 and J usage is TRBJ2-3; TRBD2 matches 8 bases. The germline V gene encodes CDR1 LGHNA and CDR2 YSLEER. The CDR3 loop spans 17 amino acids. V lost 0 bases and J lost 5; bases outside the gene matches: 10. This chain's CDR3 is CASSQEFEREIKDTQYF. CDR3 DNA: TGCGCCAGCAGCCAAGAGTTCGAGCGGGAGATTAAAGATACGCAGTATTTT.

This clonotype was counted only a few times. The CDR3 protein is CASSWSNEQFF. CDR3 DNA: TGTGCCAGCAGTTGGTCGAATGAGCAGTTCTTC. The rearrangement links TRBV28 to TRBJ2-1; D is undetermined. V lost 4 bases, J lost 7 bases, and 5 bases lay in between. This CDR3 is built from 11 residues. Germline V CDR1 and CDR2: MDHEN, SYDVKM. Using reference TRBV28 and TRBJ2-1 for the parts outside the CDR3, the full variable domain is DVKVTQSSRYLVKRTGEKVFLECVQDMDHENMFWYRQDPGLGLRLIYFSYDVKMKEKGDIPEGYSVSREKKERFSLILESASTNQTSMYLCASSWSNEQFFGPGTRLTVL.

This clonotype turned up a few times. The chain carries TRBV5-5 and TRBJ2-6, with a weak D call TRBD1 (6 bases). CDR3 length equals 17 residues. V was shortened by 5 bases and J by 0 bases, with 15 bases between the two germline ends. CDR1 and CDR2 from the germline V gene are SGHKS and YYEKEE (reference sequence). In DNA, the CDR3 is TGTGCCAGCAGGGGGCACAGGGCGAGCTCTGGGGCCAACGTCCTGACTTTC. Amino acids: CASRGHRASSGANVLTF. The variable domain in full, completed from reference TRBV5-5 and TRBJ2-6, reads DAGVTQSPTHLIKTRGQQVTLRCSPISGHKSVSWYQQVLGQGPQFIFQYYEKEERGRGNFPDRFSARQFPNYSSELNVNALLLGDSALYLCASRGHRASSGANVLTFGAGSRLTVL.

This clonotype showed up many times. One junction end does not reproduce the germline sequence, and a read error may be involved. The rearrangement joins TRBV29-1 to TRBJ1-2; D is unclear. Germline V lookup: CDR1 SQVTM, CDR2 ANQGSEA. The CDR3 is 12 residues long. The CDR3 coding sequence is TGCAGCGTTTACGGGGATAACGATGGCTACACCTTC. Translation: CSVYGDNDGYTF.

This clonotype was counted a few times. The gene calls are TRBV29-1 and TRBJ2-5; 7 bases align to TRBD1. CDR3 size: 15 residues. The V gene's germline CDR1 is SQVTM and CDR2 ANQGSEA. Unmatched junction bases numbered 10, after V lost 6 bases and J lost 0 bases. The CDR3 loop reads CSVQDRLSYQETQYF. CDR3 nucleotide sequence: TGCAGCGTCCAGGACAGGTTATCGTACCAAGAGACCCAGTACTTC.

This clonotype was seen more than once but under ten times. The chain joins TRBV4-1 to TRBJ2-2; D not resolved. This CDR3 region has 15 residues. Trimming removed 4 bases at V and 4 bases at J, with 13 bases between. Per the germline V gene, CDR1 is MGHRA and CDR2 is YSYEKL. DNA of the CDR3: TGCGCCAGCAGCCCGAAGGAATTTAGCACCGGGGAGCTGTTTTTT. Amino acid sequence: CASSPKEFSTGELFF.

The chain links TRBV7-6 to TRBJ1-2, with D maybe TRBD1 (6 bases). The V end was cut by 1 base, the J end by 7 bases, with 16 bases between. Per germline, CDR1 SGHVS and CDR2 FNYEAQ. CDR3 length equals 15 residues. CDR3 in amino acids: CASSLEAGEERGYTF. CDR3 in DNA: TGTGCCAGCAGCTTAGAAGCAGGGGAGGAACGTGGCTACACCTTC.

This chain links TRBV6-2 or TRBV6-3 with TRBJ2-1, with TRBD2 matching 7 bases. CDR1 is MNHEY, CDR2 SVGEGT, per germline. The length of the CDR3 is 15 residues. V gave up 6 bases and J gave up 3 bases; unmatched junction bases: 8. The CDR3 DNA reads TGTGCCAGCAGCCCCCTGGCGGGGGTCTACAATGAGCAGTTCTTC. This encodes CASSPLAGVYNEQFF.

This clonotype has only a few counts. V and J are TRBV30 and TRBJ1-1; D remains unclear. Trimming took 4 bases from V and 1 from J, leaving 10 bases between them. In germline, CDR1 is GTSNPN, CDR2 SVGIG (reference sequence). The CDR3 runs 13 residues. The chain's CDR3 is CAWTKDSNTEAFF. DNA for the CDR3: TGTGCCTGGACCAAGGATTCGAACACTGAAGCTTTCTTT.

This clonotype was observed a few times. The chain links TRBV28 to TRBJ2-1; 9 positions agree with TRBD1. Germline lookup yields CDR1 MDHEN and CDR2 SYDVKM. With V trimmed by 2 bases and J by 4 bases, 9 bases remained unmatched. The CDR3 totals 17 residues. The CDR3 DNA sequence: TGTGCCAGCAGTTTACCCTTGACAGGGGGGAGATACAATGAGCAGTTCTTC. Its protein product is CASSLPLTGGRYNEQFF.

This chain links TRBV4-1 with TRBJ2-7; D ambiguous. Trimming cost V 0 bases and J 1 base, with 7 bases left between them. Germline V gene data show CDR1 as MGHRA and CDR2 as YSYEKL. The CDR3 is 14 amino acids. The CDR3 loop reads CASSQDRISYEQYF. The CDR3 DNA reads TGCGCCAGCAGCCAAGATCGGATATCCTACGAGCAGTACTTC.

The rearrangement uses TRBV20-1 and TRBJ2-7; possibly TRBD1 or TRBD2 for D (6 bases each). The CDR3 covers 12 residues. Germline V CDR1 and CDR2: DFQATT, SNEGSKA (reference sequence). V was clipped by 5 bases and J by 4 bases, with 12 bases between them. The CDR3 is CSALVGGYEQYF. The CDR3 DNA sequence: TGCAGTGCTCTAGTAGGGGGGTACGAGCAGTACTTC.